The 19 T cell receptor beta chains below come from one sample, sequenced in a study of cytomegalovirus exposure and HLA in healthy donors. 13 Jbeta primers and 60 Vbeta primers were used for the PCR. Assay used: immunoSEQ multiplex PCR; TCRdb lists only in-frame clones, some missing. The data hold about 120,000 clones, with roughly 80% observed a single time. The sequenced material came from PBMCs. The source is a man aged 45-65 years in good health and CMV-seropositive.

The CDR3 DNA sequence: TGTGCCAGCAGCTTAGATCGGGGTCAGCCCCAGCATTTT. Encoded protein: CASSLDRGQPQHF. The genes are TRBV11-2 and TRBJ1-5; D remains ambiguous. Germline CDR1 reads SGHAT; CDR2 reads FQNNGV. The CDR3 has 13 amino acids. The V gene lost 0 bases and the J gene lost 6 bases, with 6 bases spanning the gap.

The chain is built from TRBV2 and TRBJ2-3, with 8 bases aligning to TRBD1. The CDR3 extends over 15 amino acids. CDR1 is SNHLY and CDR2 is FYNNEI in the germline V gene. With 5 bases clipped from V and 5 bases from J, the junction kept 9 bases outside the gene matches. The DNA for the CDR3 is TGTGCCAGCAGTTCGAACGACAGGGGACTAGATACGCAGTATTTT. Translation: CASSSNDRGLDTQYF.

CDR3 DNA: TGTGCCAGCAGCGTCGAGGGTTGGACTGAAGCTTTCTTT. The encoded protein is CASSVEGWTEAFF. The chain combines TRBV9 with TRBJ1-1; no clear D gene. The CDR3 has 13 amino acids. The V and J ends lost 2 bases and 5 bases respectively, with 10 bases between them. Germline CDR1 SGDLS, CDR2 YYNGEE. Full variable domain (missing parts from reference TRBV9 and TRBJ1-1): DSGVTQTPKHLITATGQRVTLRCSPRSGDLSVYWYQQSLDQGLQFLIQYYNGEERAKGNILERFSAQQFPDLHSELNLSSLELGDSALYFCASSVEGWTEAFFGQGTRLTVV.

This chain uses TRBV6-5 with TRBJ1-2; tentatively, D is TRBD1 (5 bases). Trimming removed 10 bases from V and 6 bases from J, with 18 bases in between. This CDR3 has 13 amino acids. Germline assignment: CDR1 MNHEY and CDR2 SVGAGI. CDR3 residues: CATRTTAGDGYTF. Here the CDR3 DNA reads TGTGCCACTCGGACTACGGCGGGGGATGGCTACACCTTC.

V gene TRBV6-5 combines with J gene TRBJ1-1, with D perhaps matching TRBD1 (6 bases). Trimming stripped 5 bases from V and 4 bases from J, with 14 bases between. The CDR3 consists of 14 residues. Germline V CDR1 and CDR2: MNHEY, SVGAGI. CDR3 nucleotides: TGTGCCAGCAGTCCGCAGGGGATTCCCACTGAAGCTTTCTTT. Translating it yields CASSPQGIPTEAFF.

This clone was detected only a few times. The CDR3 protein is CASSYDGAYEQYF. The CDR3 region has the DNA TGCGCCAGCAGCTACGATGGGGCCTACGAGCAGTACTTC. The rearrangement joins TRBV5-1 to TRBJ2-5; D call uncertain. The J call may be in error: the DNA end matches TRBJ2-7 better. The CDR3 has 13 amino acids. Germline CDR1 reads SGHRS; CDR2 reads YFSETQ.

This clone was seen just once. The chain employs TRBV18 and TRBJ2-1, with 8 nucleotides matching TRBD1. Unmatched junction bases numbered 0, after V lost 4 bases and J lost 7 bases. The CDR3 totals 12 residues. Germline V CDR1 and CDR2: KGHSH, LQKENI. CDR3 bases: TGTGCCAGCTCACGGACAGGGAATGAGCAGTTCTTC. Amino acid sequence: CASSRTGNEQFF.

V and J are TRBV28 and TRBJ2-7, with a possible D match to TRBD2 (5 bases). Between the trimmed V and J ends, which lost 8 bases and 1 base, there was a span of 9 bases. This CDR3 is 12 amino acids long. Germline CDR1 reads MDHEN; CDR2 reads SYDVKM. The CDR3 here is CASASGSYEQYF. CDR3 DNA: TGTGCCAGCGCGAGCGGTTCCTACGAGCAGTACTTC.

The CDR3 nucleotides are TGTGCCAGCAGCGGGCCTCCTAGCGGGGGGGTCGTCACAGATACGCAGTATTTT. It is translated as CASSGPPSGGVVTDTQYF. The chain recombines TRBV4-2 with TRBJ2-3; 12 bases line up with TRBD2. The V and J ends lost 5 bases and 2 bases, in that order; junction bases with no gene match: 11. CDR3 length equals 18 residues. Germline CDR1 LGHNA, CDR2 YNFKEQ.

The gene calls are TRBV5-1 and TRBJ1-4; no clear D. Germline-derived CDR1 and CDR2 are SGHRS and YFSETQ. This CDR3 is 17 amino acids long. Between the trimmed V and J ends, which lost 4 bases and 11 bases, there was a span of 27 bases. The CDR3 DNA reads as TGCGCCAGCAGCCCCGTTGAGGGAAGAGGGCCCTGGACTAAACTGTTTTTT. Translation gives CASSPVEGRGPWTKLFF.

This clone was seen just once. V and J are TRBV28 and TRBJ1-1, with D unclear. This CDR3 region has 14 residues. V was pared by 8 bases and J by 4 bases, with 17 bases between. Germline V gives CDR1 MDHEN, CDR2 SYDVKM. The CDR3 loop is CASPGPGSSTEAFF. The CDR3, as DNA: TGTGCCAGCCCCGGCCCGGGGTCGAGCACTGAAGCTTTCTTT. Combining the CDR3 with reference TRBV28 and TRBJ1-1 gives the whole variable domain DVKVTQSSRYLVKRTGEKVFLECVQDMDHENMFWYRQDPGLGLRLIYFSYDVKMKEKGDIPEGYSVSREKKERFSLILESASTNQTSMYLCASPGPGSSTEAFFGQGTRLTVV.

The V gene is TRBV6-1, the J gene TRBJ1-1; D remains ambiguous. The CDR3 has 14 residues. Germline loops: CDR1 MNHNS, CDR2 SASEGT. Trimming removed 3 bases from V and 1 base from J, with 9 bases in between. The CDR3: CASSDKHRNTEAFF. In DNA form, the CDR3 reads TGTGCCAGCAGTGATAAACACAGGAACACTGAAGCTTTCTTT.

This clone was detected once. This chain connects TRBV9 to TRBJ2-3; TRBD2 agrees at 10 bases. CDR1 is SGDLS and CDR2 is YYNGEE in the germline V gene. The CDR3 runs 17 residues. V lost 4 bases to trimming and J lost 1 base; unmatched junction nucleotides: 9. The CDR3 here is CASSRSGRELGTDTQYF. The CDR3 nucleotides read TGTGCCAGCAGCCGAAGCGGGAGGGAGTTAGGCACAGATACGCAGTATTTT.

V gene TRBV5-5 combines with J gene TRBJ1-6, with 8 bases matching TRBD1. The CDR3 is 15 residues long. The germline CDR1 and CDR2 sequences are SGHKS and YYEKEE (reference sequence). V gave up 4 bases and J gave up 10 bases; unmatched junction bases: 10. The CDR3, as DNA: TGTGCCAGCAGCCGACTGACAGGGGTGGGATCACCCCTCCACTTT. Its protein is CASSRLTGVGSPLHF. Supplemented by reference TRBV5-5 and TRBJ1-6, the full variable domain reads DAGVTQSPTHLIKTRGQQVTLRCSPISGHKSVSWYQQVLGQGPQFIFQYYEKEERGRGNFPDRFSARQFPNYSSELNVNALLLGDSALYLCASSRLTGVGSPLHFGNGTRLTVT.

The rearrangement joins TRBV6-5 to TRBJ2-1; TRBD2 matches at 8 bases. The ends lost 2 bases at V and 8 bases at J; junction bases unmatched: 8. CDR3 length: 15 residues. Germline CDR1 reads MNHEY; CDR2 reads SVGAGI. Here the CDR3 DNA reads TGTGCCAGCAGTTACGGGGCGGGAGGAGGCCATGAGCAGTTCTTC. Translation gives CASSYGAGGGHEQFF.

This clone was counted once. The CDR3 coding sequence is TGTGCCTGGAGTCCAGGGGGCGGCTATGGCTACACCTTC. The encoded protein is CAWSPGGGYGYTF. This rearrangement joins TRBV30 to TRBJ1-2; 8 bases are shared with TRBD1. Trimming at V came to 2 bases and at J to 4 bases, leaving 3 bases not matched to a gene. CDR1 is GTSNPN, CDR2 SVGIG, per germline (reference sequence). The CDR3 has 13 amino acids.

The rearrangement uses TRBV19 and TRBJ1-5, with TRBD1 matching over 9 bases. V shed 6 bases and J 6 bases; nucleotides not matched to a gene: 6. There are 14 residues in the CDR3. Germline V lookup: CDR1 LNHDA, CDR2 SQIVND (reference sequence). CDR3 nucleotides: TGTGCCAGTAGGGGACAGGGCCTAGGTCAGCCCCAGCATTTT. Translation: CASRGQGLGQPQHF.

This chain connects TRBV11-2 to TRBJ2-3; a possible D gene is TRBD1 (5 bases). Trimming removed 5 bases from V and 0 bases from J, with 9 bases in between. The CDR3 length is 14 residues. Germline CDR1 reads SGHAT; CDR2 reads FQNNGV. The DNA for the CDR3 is TGTGCCAGCAGCCTGGGGCGTAGCACAGATACGCAGTATTTT. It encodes CASSLGRSTDTQYF.

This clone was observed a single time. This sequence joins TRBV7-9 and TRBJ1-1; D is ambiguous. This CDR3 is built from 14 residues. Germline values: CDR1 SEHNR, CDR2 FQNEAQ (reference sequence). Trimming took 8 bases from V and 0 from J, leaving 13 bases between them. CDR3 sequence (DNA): TGTGCCAGCGCCTTCGAACGGGTGAACACTGAAGCTTTCTTT. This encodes CASAFERVNTEAFF.